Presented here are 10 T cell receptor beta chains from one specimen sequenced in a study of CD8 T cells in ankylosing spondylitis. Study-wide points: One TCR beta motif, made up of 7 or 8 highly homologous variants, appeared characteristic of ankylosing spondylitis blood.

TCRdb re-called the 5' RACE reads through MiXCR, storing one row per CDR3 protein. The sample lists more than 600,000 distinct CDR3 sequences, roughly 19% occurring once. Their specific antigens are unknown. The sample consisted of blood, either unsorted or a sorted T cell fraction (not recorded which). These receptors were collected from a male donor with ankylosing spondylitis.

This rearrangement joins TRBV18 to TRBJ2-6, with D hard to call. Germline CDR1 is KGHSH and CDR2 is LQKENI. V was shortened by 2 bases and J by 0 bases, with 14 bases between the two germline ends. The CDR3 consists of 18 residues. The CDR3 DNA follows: TGTGCCAGCTCACCAAATAGGGCCCAAGACTCTGGGGCCAACGTCCTGACTTTC. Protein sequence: CASSPNRAQDSGANVLTF.

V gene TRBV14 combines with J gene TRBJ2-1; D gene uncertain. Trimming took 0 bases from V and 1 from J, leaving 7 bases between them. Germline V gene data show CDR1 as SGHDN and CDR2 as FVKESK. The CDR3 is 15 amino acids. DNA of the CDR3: TGTGCCAGCAGCCAAGATTTGGGATCCTACAATGAGCAGTTCTTC. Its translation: CASSQDLGSYNEQFF.

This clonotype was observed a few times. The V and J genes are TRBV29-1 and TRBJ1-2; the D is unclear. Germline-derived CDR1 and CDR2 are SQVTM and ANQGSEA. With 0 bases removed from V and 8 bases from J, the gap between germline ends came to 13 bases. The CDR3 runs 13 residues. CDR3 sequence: CSVEDHLLGGYTF. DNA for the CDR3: TGCAGCGTTGAAGATCACCTCCTGGGGGGCTACACCTTC.

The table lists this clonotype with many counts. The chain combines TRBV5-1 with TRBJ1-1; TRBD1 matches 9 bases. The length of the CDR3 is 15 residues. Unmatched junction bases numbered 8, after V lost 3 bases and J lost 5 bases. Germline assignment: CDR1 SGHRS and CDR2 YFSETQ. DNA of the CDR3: TGCGCCAGCAGCTGGGGGACAGGGAGTAAGACTGAAGCTTTCTTT. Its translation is CASSWGTGSKTEAFF.

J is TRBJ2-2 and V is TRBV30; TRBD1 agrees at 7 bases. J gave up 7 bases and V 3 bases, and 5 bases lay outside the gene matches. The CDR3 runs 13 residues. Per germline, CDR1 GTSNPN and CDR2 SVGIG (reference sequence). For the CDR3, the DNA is TGTGCCTGGAGCCTAGGGGGCATCGGGGAGCTGTTTTTT. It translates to CAWSLGGIGELFF. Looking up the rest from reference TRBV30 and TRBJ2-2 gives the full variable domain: SQTIHQWPATLVQPVGSPLSLECTVEGTSNPNLYWYRQAAGRGLQLLFYSVGIGQISSEVPQNLSASRPQDRQFILSSKKLLLSDSGFYLCAWSLGGIGELFFGEGSRLTVL.

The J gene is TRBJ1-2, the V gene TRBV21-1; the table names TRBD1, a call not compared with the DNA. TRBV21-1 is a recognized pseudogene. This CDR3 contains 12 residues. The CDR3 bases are TGTGCCAGCAGCACGGGACGGGATGGCTACACCTTC. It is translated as CASSTGRDGYTF.

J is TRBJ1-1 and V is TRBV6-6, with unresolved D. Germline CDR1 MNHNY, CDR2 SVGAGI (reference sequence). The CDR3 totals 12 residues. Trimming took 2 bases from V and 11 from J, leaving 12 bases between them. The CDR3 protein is CASSYPAGRAFF. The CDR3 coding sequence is TGTGCCAGCAGTTACCCGGCGGGAAGGGCTTTCTTT.

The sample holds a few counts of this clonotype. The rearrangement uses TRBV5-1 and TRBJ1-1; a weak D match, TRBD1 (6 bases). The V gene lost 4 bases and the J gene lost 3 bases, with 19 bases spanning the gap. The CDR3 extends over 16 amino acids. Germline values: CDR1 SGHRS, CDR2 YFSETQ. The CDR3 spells CASSGAFGGADTEAFF. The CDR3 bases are TGCGCCAGCAGCGGGGCATTCGGGGGGGCGGACACTGAAGCTTTCTTT.

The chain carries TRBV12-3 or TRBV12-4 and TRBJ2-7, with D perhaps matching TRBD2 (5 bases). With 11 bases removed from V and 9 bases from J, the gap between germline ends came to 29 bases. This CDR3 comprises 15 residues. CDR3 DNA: TGTGCCCAGCGGCGTCACAAGGCCCCACCGAGGACGCAGTACTTC. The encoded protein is CAQRRHKAPPRTQYF.

Here the CDR3 reads CASSSTSGGLSTDTQYF. CDR3 DNA: TGCGCCAGCAGTTCGACTAGCGGGGGCCTGAGCACAGATACGCAGTATTTT. The V and J genes are TRBV10-2 and TRBJ2-3; 12 bases map to TRBD2. The CDR3 totals 17 residues. Looked up from germline, CDR1 is WSHSY and CDR2 is SAAADI. The V gene end was trimmed by 5 bases and the J gene end by 0 bases; junction bases not matched to a gene: 6.